Listed below are T cell receptor beta chains from one sample, sequenced in a study of PD-1 blockade in classical Hodgkin lymphoma. TCRdb's copy holds only in-frame clones and misses some; the assay was immunoSEQ multiplex PCR. Among about 46,000 clones listed, roughly 80% were seen once. This material consisted of peripheral blood mononuclear cells (PBMCs), taken before the fourth cycle of nivolumab. The receptors were sampled from a human donor with classical Hodgkin lymphoma. CDR3s include the opening cysteine and the closing phenylalanine or tryptophan. A D gene is named only where the DNA matches it firmly. Not all rows give a size; the values are once, few, many and, for expanded clones, a class.

clone size: few; D gene: .; V gene: TRBV28; J gene: TRBJ1-4; CDR3 DNA: TGTGCCAGCAGTCTGGGGACGGAGAAACTGTTTTTT; CDR3 protein: CASSLGTEKLFF
clone size: .; D gene: TRBD1; V gene: TRBV6-6; J gene: TRBJ2-1; CDR3 DNA: TGTGCCAGCAGCCCTCCCGGGACAGGCGTAACCAATGAGCAGTTCTTC; CDR3 protein: CASSPPGTGVTNEQFF
clone size: .; D gene: .; V gene: TRBV7-9; J gene: TRBJ2-3; CDR3 DNA: TGTGCCAGCCGGACTCCCGGGCGAGGAGATACGCAGTATTTT; CDR3 protein: CASRTPGRGDTQYF
clone size: .; D gene: .; V gene: TRBV11-2; J gene: TRBJ1-5; CDR3 DNA: TGTGCCAGCAGCTTGGGAGGGTTGGGTACTGGCCAGCCCCAGCATTTT; CDR3 protein: CASSLGGLGTGQPQHF
clone size: .; D gene: .; V gene: TRBV18; J gene: TRBJ2-3; CDR3 DNA: TGTGCCAGCTCACCGTGGGATACGCAGTATTTT; CDR3 protein: CASSPWDTQYF
clone size: .; D gene: TRBD2; V gene: TRBV25-1; J gene: TRBJ2-1; CDR3 DNA: TGTGCCAGCAAGGTGGGTAGCGGGATCCTCTCCTACAATGAGCAGTTCTTC; CDR3 protein: CASKVGSGILSYNEQFF
clone size: .; D gene: TRBD1; V gene: TRBV7-9; J gene: TRBJ1-2; CDR3 DNA: TGTGCCAGCAGCTCCTGGGACAGGGGAAACTATGGCTACACCTTC; CDR3 protein: CASSSWDRGNYGYTF
clone size: .; D gene: TRBD1; V gene: TRBV7-9; J gene: TRBJ1-2; CDR3 DNA: TGTGCCAGCAGCCGGGGGACAGGAGGCTACACCTTC; CDR3 protein: CASSRGTGGYTF
clone size: .; D gene: TRBD1; V gene: TRBV28; J gene: TRBJ2-1; CDR3 DNA: TGTGCCAGCAGTACCCTGTTTGGGACAGCCTACAATGAGCAGTTCTTC; CDR3 protein: CASSTLFGTAYNEQFF
clone size: .; D gene: TRBD2; V gene: TRBV28; J gene: TRBJ2-1; CDR3 DNA: TGTGCCAGCAGTTTCCCATTAGCGGGATACAATGAGCAGTTCTTC; CDR3 protein: CASSFPLAGYNEQFF
clone size: .; D gene: TRBD2; V gene: TRBV7-2; J gene: TRBJ2-2; CDR3 DNA: TGTGCCAGCACGGGACTAGTGGGCACCGGGGAGCTGTTTTTT; CDR3 protein: CASTGLVGTGELFF
clone size: .; D gene: .; V gene: TRBV5-6; J gene: TRBJ2-3; CDR3 DNA: TGTGCCAGCAGCCAAACTGGAAGCACAGATACGCAGTATTTT; CDR3 protein: CASSQTGSTDTQYF
clone size: .; D gene: .; V gene: TRBV28; J gene: TRBJ2-3; CDR3 DNA: TGTGCCAGCGGGGAATACACAGATACGCAGTATTTT; CDR3 protein: CASGEYTDTQYF
clone size: few; D gene: .; V gene: TRBV7-9; J gene: TRBJ1-5; CDR3 DNA: TGTGCCAGCAGCTTCTCTGGCGGGGGCTGGTGGCCCCAGCATTTT; CDR3 protein: CASSFSGGGWWPQHF
clone size: .; D gene: TRBD1; V gene: TRBV2; J gene: TRBJ2-1; CDR3 DNA: TGTGCCAGCAGTGAATTGGGACAGGGCTACAATGAGCAGTTCTTC; CDR3 protein: CASSELGQGYNEQFF
clone size: .; D gene: .; V gene: TRBV27; J gene: TRBJ2-7; CDR3 DNA: TGTGCCAGCAGTTCCCGACGGGATCAATACGAGCAGTACTTC; CDR3 protein: CASSSRRDQYEQYF
clone size: .; D gene: .; V gene: TRBV27; J gene: TRBJ2-7; CDR3 DNA: TGTGCCAGCAGTCCGAACTGGGCCTTGGTCTACGAGCAGTACTTC; CDR3 protein: CASSPNWALVYEQYF
clone size: .; D gene: TRBD1; V gene: TRBV29-1; J gene: TRBJ2-5; CDR3 DNA: TGCAGCCTACTACTACTCCGGGACAGGCCTAAAGAGACCCAGTACTTC; CDR3 protein: CSLLLLRDRPKETQYF
clone size: .; D gene: .; V gene: TRBV6-5; J gene: TRBJ1-4; CDR3 DNA: TGTGCCAGCAGTCGGCGGGCAACTAATGAAAAACTGTTTTTT; CDR3 protein: CASSRRATNEKLFF
clone size: .; D gene: .; V gene: TRBV21-1; J gene: TRBJ2-1; CDR3 DNA: TGTGCCAGCAGCAAAGCCGGGCCCGGCCCCTATAATGAGCAGTTCTTC; CDR3 protein: CASSKAGPGPYNEQFF
clone size: .; D gene: TRBD1; V gene: TRBV5-1; J gene: TRBJ2-2; CDR3 DNA: TGCGCCAGCAGCCCGGGGGCACAGGGGGTGACCGGGGAGCTGTTTTTT; CDR3 protein: CASSPGAQGVTGELFF
clone size: once; D gene: .; V gene: TRBV4-2; J gene: TRBJ1-5; CDR3 DNA: TGTGCCAGCAGCCAAGATCGGGGGCAAAGTGGCAATCAGCCCCAGCATTTT; CDR3 protein: CASSQDRGQSGNQPQHF
clone size: once; D gene: TRBD1; V gene: TRBV6-6; J gene: TRBJ2-2; CDR3 DNA: TGTGCCAGCAGCGCGCAGGGGGCGACTGGCGGGGAGCTGTTTTTT; CDR3 protein: CASSAQGATGGELFF
clone size: .; D gene: .; V gene: TRBV5-4; J gene: TRBJ1-2; CDR3 DNA: TGTGCCAGCAGCCCCCCAATGTGGGGCTATGGCTACACCTTC; CDR3 protein: CASSPPMWGYGYTF
clone size: .; D gene: TRBD2; V gene: TRBV6-1; J gene: TRBJ2-4; CDR3 DNA: TGTGCCAGTATAGGGAGGGGACTCAGGAGTCACATTCAGTACTTC; CDR3 protein: CASIGRGLRSHIQYF
clone size: once; D gene: .; V gene: TRBV7-3; J gene: TRBJ2-2; CDR3 DNA: TGTGCCAGCAGCTTAAACACCCCTGGGAACTCGGGGGAGCTATTTTTT; CDR3 protein: CASSLNTPGNSGELFF
clone size: .; D gene: .; V gene: TRBV5-4; J gene: TRBJ2-3; CDR3 DNA: TGTGCCAGCAGCTTAGCGAGGACAGATACGCAGTATTTT; CDR3 protein: CASSLARTDTQYF
clone size: .; D gene: TRBD1; V gene: TRBV6-5; J gene: TRBJ2-7; CDR3 DNA: TGTGCCAGCAGTTACTCCGGGACAGCGATGCGCGAGCAGTACTTC; CDR3 protein: CASSYSGTAMREQYF
clone size: few; D gene: .; V gene: TRBV5-4; J gene: TRBJ1-5; CDR3 DNA: TGTGCCAGCAGCCGGACTCTGGCGGGCAATCAGCCCCAGCATTTT; CDR3 protein: CASSRTLAGNQPQHF
clone size: .; D gene: TRBD1; V gene: TRBV23-1; J gene: TRBJ1-3; CDR3 DNA: TGCGCCAGCAGTCAATCGGGACAGCCGACTAAACGGAGCTCTGGAAACACCATATATTTT; CDR3 protein: CASSQSGQPTKRSSGNTIYF
clone size: .; D gene: TRBD2; V gene: TRBV10-3; J gene: TRBJ2-2; CDR3 DNA: TGTGCCATCAGGTGGACTAGCGGGGACACCGGGGAGCTGTTTTTT; CDR3 protein: CAIRWTSGDTGELFF
clone size: .; D gene: .; V gene: TRBV28; J gene: TRBJ1-5; CDR3 DNA: TGTGCCAGCAGTTTTGTAGGCCGGGACACCCATCAGCCCCAGCATTTT; CDR3 protein: CASSFVGRDTHQPQHF
clone size: .; D gene: .; V gene: TRBV11-3; J gene: TRBJ2-5; CDR3 DNA: TGTGCCAGCAGCTTAGGATTGGAGACCCAGTACTTC; CDR3 protein: CASSLGLETQYF
clone size: .; D gene: TRBD1; V gene: TRBV7-9; J gene: TRBJ2-3; CDR3 DNA: TGTGCCAGCAGCAGCCGGACAGGCCCTCCGGATACGCAGTATTTT; CDR3 protein: CASSSRTGPPDTQYF
clone size: .; D gene: .; V gene: TRBV28; J gene: TRBJ2-2; CDR3 DNA: TGTGCCAGCAGTTGGGCCGGGGAGCTGTTTTTT; CDR3 protein: CASSWAGELFF
clone size: .; D gene: .; V gene: TRBV6-5; J gene: TRBJ2-2; CDR3 DNA: TGTGCCAGCAGTTACCGGGCCCGGAACACCGGGGAGCTGTTTTTT; CDR3 protein: CASSYRARNTGELFF
clone size: .; D gene: TRBD1; V gene: TRBV5-8; J gene: TRBJ1-5; CDR3 DNA: TGTGCCAGCAGCCCGGGACAGGGAGGACAGCCCCAGCATTTT; CDR3 protein: CASSPGQGGQPQHF
clone size: few; D gene: .; V gene: TRBV10-3; J gene: TRBJ2-3; CDR3 DNA: TGTGCCATCAGTGAGTCAGGCGCGGGACGTAACACAGATACGCAGTATTTT; CDR3 protein: CAISESGAGRNTDTQYF
clone size: few; D gene: .; V gene: TRBV30; J gene: TRBJ1-2; CDR3 DNA: TGTGCCTGGAGTTTAAGGAACAACTATGGCTACACCTTC; CDR3 protein: CAWSLRNNYGYTF
clone size: .; D gene: TRBD2; V gene: TRBV7-2; J gene: TRBJ2-1; CDR3 DNA: TGTGCCAGCAGCTTACTCCCCGGGGGTAGCGGGAGGGCAAATGAGCAGTTCTTC; CDR3 protein: CASSLLPGGSGRANEQFF
clone size: .; D gene: .; V gene: TRBV6-5; J gene: TRBJ2-4; CDR3 DNA: TGTGCCAGCAGTTTAGGGACAGCCAAAAACATTCAGTACTTC; CDR3 protein: CASSLGTAKNIQYF
clone size: once; D gene: TRBD1; V gene: TRBV2; J gene: TRBJ2-2; CDR3 DNA: TGTGCCAGCAGAATCGGGACAGGACTCACCGGGGAGCTGTTTTTT; CDR3 protein: CASRIGTGLTGELFF
clone size: .; D gene: TRBD1; V gene: TRBV5-8; J gene: TRBJ1-4; CDR3 DNA: TGTGCCAGCAGCACCGGGACAGGGGGCGAAAAACTGTTTTTT; CDR3 protein: CASSTGTGGEKLFF
clone size: few; D gene: TRBD1; V gene: TRBV27; J gene: TRBJ1-5; CDR3 DNA: TGTGCCAGCAGTTTGAGACAGGGTGGCCAGCCCCAGCATTTT; CDR3 protein: CASSLRQGGQPQHF
clone size: .; D gene: .; V gene: TRBV5-8; J gene: TRBJ2-7; CDR3 DNA: TGTGCCAGCAGCCCACGGTTCTACGAGCAGTACTTC; CDR3 protein: CASSPRFYEQYF